This is a list of T cell receptor beta chains from one sample in a study of OX40 agonist ivuxolimab in advanced cancers. Produced via immunoSEQ multiplex PCR; TCRdb's table is partial and in-frame only. The top ten hold approximately 6% of the sample, which has 55,000 to 65,000 clones, 65% to 80% seen once. The material was CD4+ or CD8+ T cells sorted from blood, obtained in a trial of the OX40 agonist ivuxolimab. The receptor source for this set is an adult with an advanced solid tumor such as melanoma, head and neck, liver or kidney cancer. The CDR3 runs from the conserved cysteine through the conserved F or W. The order of the fields is clone size, V gene, D gene, J gene, CDR3 protein, CDR3 DNA. The D gene is left open where the match is weak. Clone sizes are given selectively: once, few, many, or a class where the clone is expanded.

>.|TRBV7-3|TRBD2|TRBJ2-7
CASRTGLAGSEQYF
TGTGCCAGCAGAACAGGACTAGCGGGATCCGAGCAGTACTTC
>.|TRBV2|.|TRBJ1-2
CASNWDIVLGGYTF
TGTGCCAGCAACTGGGACATCGTCCTGGGGGGCTACACCTTC
>.|TRBV27|.|TRBJ1-6
CASSYGSGYNSPLHF
TGTGCCAGCAGTTACGGCAGCGGTTATAATTCACCCCTCCACTTT
>once|TRBV5-1|.|TRBJ2-1
CASSLAIGQVYNEQFF
TGCGCCAGCAGCTTGGCCATAGGGCAAGTCTACAATGAGCAGTTCTTC
>.|TRBV27|.|TRBJ1-2
CASTKSQGYSYGYTF
TGTGCCAGCACCAAGTCACAGGGTTACAGCTATGGCTACACCTTC
>.|TRBV5-1|TRBD1|TRBJ2-7
CASSLGPGQGSYEQYF
TGCGCCAGCAGCTTGGGACCGGGACAGGGATCCTACGAGCAGTACTTC
>.|TRBV10-1|TRBD1|TRBJ2-3
CASSEWTGGIDTQYF
TGCGCCAGCAGTGAGTGGACAGGGGGTATAGATACGCAGTATTTT
>.|TRBV7-2|.|TRBJ2-2
CASSLAGNTGELFF
TGTGCCAGCAGCTTAGCAGGGAACACCGGGGAGCTGTTTTTT
>.|TRBV2|.|TRBJ2-6
CASSGISGANVLTF
TGTGCCAGCAGTGGAATCTCTGGGGCCAACGTCCTGACTTTC
>.|TRBV5-1|.|TRBJ2-2
CASSLAPLGTGELFF
TGCGCCAGCAGCTTGGCTCCGTTGGGGACCGGGGAGCTGTTTTTT
>.|TRBV15|.|TRBJ2-7
CATSRGRVTNYEQYF
TGTGCCACCAGCAGAGGCAGAGTAACAAATTACGAGCAGTACTTC
>few|TRBV18|.|TRBJ1-6
CASSRQESNSPLHF
TGTGCCAGCTCAAGACAGGAGTCTAATTCACCCCTCCACTTT
>.|TRBV11-1|TRBD1|TRBJ1-1
CASSYPGGGTEAFF
TGTGCCAGCAGTTACCCAGGGGGCGGCACTGAAGCTTTCTTT
>medium-sized|TRBV6-6|.|TRBJ1-1
CASSYMGMNTEAFF
TGTGCCAGCAGTTACATGGGGATGAACACTGAAGCTTTCTTT
>.|TRBV10-3|.|TRBJ2-7
CAISRKGAGGYEQYF
TGTGCCATCAGCCGCAAGGGGGCGGGGGGCTACGAGCAGTACTTC
>.|TRBV5-5|TRBD1|TRBJ2-7
CASSRDRGTPKGYEQYF
TGTGCCAGCAGTCGGGACAGGGGGACTCCTAAGGGCTACGAGCAGTACTTC
>.|TRBV5-1|.|TRBJ1-1
CASSLAPGAVQAFF
TGCGCCAGCAGCTTGGCCCCAGGCGCTGTACAAGCTTTCTTT
>.|TRBV6-5|TRBD1|TRBJ1-2
CASSYSKGGIGYTF
TGTGCCAGCAGTTACTCGAAAGGGGGCATTGGCTACACCTTC
>.|TRBV19|.|TRBJ1-5
CASALYSNQPQHF
TGTGCCAGTGCCCTCTATAGCAATCAGCCCCAGCATTTT
>.|TRBV25-1|.|TRBJ1-4
CASSDWGPNEKLFF
TGTGCCAGCAGTGATTGGGGGCCTAATGAAAAACTGTTTTTT
>.|TRBV9|TRBD2|TRBJ2-3
CASSPSGSSTDTQYF
TGTGCCAGCAGTCCAAGCGGGAGTAGCACAGATACGCAGTATTTT
>.|TRBV6-4|TRBD1|TRBJ1-2
CASSQYAGTGDLYGYTF
TGTGCCAGCAGTCAATACGCCGGGACAGGGGACCTCTATGGCTACACCTTC
>.|TRBV15|.|TRBJ2-2
CATSTQVWGAGELFF
TGTGCCACCAGCACCCAAGTCTGGGGGGCCGGGGAGCTGTTTTTT
>.|TRBV27|TRBD1|TRBJ2-1
CASSSSYRGHEQFF
TGTGCCAGCAGTTCGTCTTACAGGGGGCATGAGCAGTTCTTC
>.|TRBV7-2|TRBD2|TRBJ2-5
CASSYSGARETQYF
TGTGCCAGCAGCTATAGCGGGGCGAGGGAGACCCAGTACTTC
>.|TRBV10-2|.|TRBJ1-5
CASSETYQPQHF
TGCGCCAGCAGTGAGACCTATCAGCCCCAGCATTTT
>once|TRBV2|.|TRBJ2-5
CASETVETQYF
TGTGCCAGCGAGACAGTAGAGACCCAGTACTTC
>once|TRBV2|.|TRBJ1-5
CASSGQADSNQPQHF
TGTGCCAGCAGTGGACAGGCTGATAGCAATCAGCCCCAGCATTTT
>.|TRBV28|.|TRBJ2-3
CASSSFQSDTQYF
TGTGCCAGCAGTTCATTCCAGTCAGATACGCAGTATTTT
>.|TRBV6-4|.|TRBJ1-5
CASSDSIGGEDQPQHF
TGTGCCAGCAGTGACTCGATCGGGGGGGAGGATCAGCCCCAGCATTTT
>.|TRBV6-5|.|TRBJ1-1
CASSYAFATVNTEAFF
TGTGCCAGCAGTTACGCTTTTGCAACAGTGAACACTGAAGCTTTCTTT
>.|TRBV28|.|TRBJ1-5
CASRWTSNQPQHF
TGTGCCAGCAGATGGACTAGCAATCAGCCCCAGCATTTT
>.|TRBV7-8|.|TRBJ2-2
CASSLGRLANTGELFF
TGTGCCAGCAGCTTAGGCAGGCTTGCGAACACCGGGGAGCTGTTTTTT
>.|TRBV10-3|TRBD1|TRBJ2-7
CAISGRTGAPGEQYF
TGTGCCATCAGTGGAAGGACAGGCGCCCCGGGCGAGCAGTACTTC
>.|TRBV11-1|TRBD1|TRBJ1-6
CASSFADRGRPNSPLHF
TGTGCCAGCAGCTTCGCCGACAGGGGCCGGCCGAATTCACCCCTCCACTTT
>.|TRBV5-1|TRBD2|TRBJ2-2
CASSTSSGTGELFF
TGCGCCAGCAGCACCTCTAGCGGCACCGGGGAGCTGTTTTTT
>.|TRBV11-2|TRBD2|TRBJ2-7
CASSLTSGSSYEQYF
TGTGCCAGCAGCTTGACTAGCGGGAGCTCCTACGAGCAGTACTTC
>few|TRBV6-1|.|TRBJ1-2
CASSPRDGYGYTF
TGTGCCAGCAGTCCCCGGGACGGTTATGGCTACACCTTC
>.|TRBV4-1|.|TRBJ2-7
CASSQGNVGRGSYEQYF
TGCGCCAGCAGCCAAGGCAATGTGGGGCGAGGCTCCTACGAGCAGTACTTC
>.|TRBV9|TRBD1|TRBJ2-3
CASSVGTGGKDTQYF
TGTGCCAGCAGCGTAGGTACAGGGGGCAAAGATACGCAGTATTTT
>.|TRBV29-1|.|TRBJ1-1
CSARDFGGEAFF
TGCAGCGCCCGGGACTTTGGGGGGGAAGCTTTCTTT
>.|TRBV27|.|TRBJ1-1
CASRAGQIRNTEAFF
TGTGCCAGTAGGGCGGGGCAGATTCGGAACACTGAAGCTTTCTTT
>.|TRBV6-5|TRBD1|TRBJ1-2
CATKSTRDRGYGYTF
TGTGCCACCAAGTCAACTAGGGACAGGGGCTATGGCTACACCTTC
>.|TRBV6-5|.|TRBJ1-4
CASSYPGFNEKLFF
TGTGCCAGCAGTTATCCAGGGTTTAATGAAAAACTGTTTTTT
>.|TRBV12-5|.|TRBJ2-2
CASGWPGHNTGELFF
TGTGCTAGTGGTTGGCCGGGACACAACACCGGGGAGCTGTTTTTT
>once|TRBV5-6|.|TRBJ1-1
CASSFSPQRRNTEAFF
TGTGCCAGCAGCTTCTCACCTCAACGTAGGAACACTGAAGCTTTCTTT
>.|TRBV9|.|TRBJ2-3
CASSPRHATDTQYF
TGTGCCAGCAGCCCCCGGCACGCCACAGATACGCAGTATTTT
>.|TRBV29-1|.|TRBJ1-6
CSVGVSYNSPLHF
TGCAGCGTCGGGGTCAGCTATAATTCACCCCTCCACTTT